The clone carrying this TCR beta chain was counted a single time. Profiled with immunoSEQ multiplex PCR; TCRdb holds only in-frame clones, not every one. The sample lists around 300,000 clones, around four fifths occurring once. The entry originates in a study of cytotoxic CD8 clonotypes in ibrutinib-treated CLL. Study details: Within the patient group, 11 were relapsed/refractory and fewer than 16 treatment-naive, and roughly 18 were IGHV unmutated. After median roughly 68 months, about 14 stayed in remission, approximately 12 progressed; responses approximately 24 partial, 2 complete. Once treatment had gone on for a median of 12 months, range 6 to 36, response samples were drawn.

The source of this sequence is a human donor with chronic lymphocytic leukemia. The material sequenced was PBMCs, taken before ibrutinib treatment.

The DNA of the CDR3 is TGCAGCGCCAAGCGACGGGATGTTGAAGCTTTCTTT. Its translation: CSAKRRDVEAFF. The V call is TRBV29-1, the J call TRBJ1-1; D is uncertain. This CDR3 has 12 amino acids. Per the germline V gene, CDR1 is SQVTM and CDR2 is ANQGSEA. V was clipped by 7 bases and J by 7 bases, with 16 bases between them. Together with reference TRBV29-1 and TRBJ1-1, the CDR3 gives the full variable domain: SAVISQKPSRDICQRGTSLTIQCQVDSQVTMMFWYRQQPGQSLTLIATANQGSEATYESGFVIDKFPISRPNLTFSTLTVSNMSPEDSSIYLCSAKRRDVEAFFGQGTRLTVV.